Detailed here is one T cell receptor (beta chain). The target antigen is unknown. The PCR made use of 60 Vbeta and 13 Jbeta primers. The repertoire was sequenced with immunoSEQ multiplex PCR; TCRdb's copy has only in-frame clones and lacks some. The repertoire includes about 220,000 clones, approximately 88% of them detected once, and 0.71% sits in the top ten. This specimen comes from a study of cytomegalovirus exposure and HLA in healthy donors. The germline CDR1 and CDR2 sequences are SEHNR and FQNEAQ (reference sequence). V lost 4 bases to trimming and J lost 1 base, with 8 bases between them. The CDR3 consists of 15 residues. Study-wide results and caveats: Most CMV-associated TCR beta chains were later found to appear HLA-restricted. With later analysis, a missense DCLRE1C variant became linked to TCR beta V- and J-gene trimming. Being indistinguishable, some V segments were excluded, TRBV6-2 and TRBV6-3 among them. A few CMV-associated chains proved CMV antigen-specific in vitro.

This chain joins TRBV7-9 and TRBJ2-6; D gene ambiguous. The receptor comes from a boy aged 2 to 9 in good health and CMV-seronegative. The material sequenced was PBMCs. The CDR3 here is CASSSAESGANVLTF. CDR3 nucleotides: TGTGCCAGCAGCTCCGCAGAATCTGGGGCCAACGTCCTGACTTTC.